One T cell receptor (beta chain) is described in this entry. It lacks a known antigen. No base quality values were provided; no much bigger clone lies one nucleotide off. Trimming leaves V shorter by 3 bases and J shorter by 4 bases, with the junction holding 6 bases beyond the gene matches. The germline V gene encodes CDR1 SGHDT and CDR2 YYEEEE. Measured from the cysteine to the phenylalanine, the CDR3 is 15 residues long. Only the CDR3 DNA is retained, 45 bases long and in frame from the first base. The data stem from a study of control samples from healthy donors and cancer patients (dated by TCRdb to the early 2020s). The library was built by means of the immunoSEQ multiplex PCR assay. Imported from immuneACCESS, the table was reduced by TCRdb to in-frame sequences with V and J called. These copies leave out some clones; in studies compared against another copy, an unresolved V gene accounts for under half, and the cause of the remainder is not known. The sample table shows about 95,000 clones, and roughly 90% are seen once. In total, the top ten clones hold 13% to 15% of the sample.

The chain was built from TRBV5-6 and TRBJ2-2; 7 central bases correspond to TRBD2. Sequencing input: blood. The TCR sequence derives from a woman in her 70s in good health. The CDR3 protein is CASSSTGLPTGELFF. The sequence in DNA is TGTGCCAGCAGCTCGACGGGACTACCCACCGGGGAGCTGTTTTTT.